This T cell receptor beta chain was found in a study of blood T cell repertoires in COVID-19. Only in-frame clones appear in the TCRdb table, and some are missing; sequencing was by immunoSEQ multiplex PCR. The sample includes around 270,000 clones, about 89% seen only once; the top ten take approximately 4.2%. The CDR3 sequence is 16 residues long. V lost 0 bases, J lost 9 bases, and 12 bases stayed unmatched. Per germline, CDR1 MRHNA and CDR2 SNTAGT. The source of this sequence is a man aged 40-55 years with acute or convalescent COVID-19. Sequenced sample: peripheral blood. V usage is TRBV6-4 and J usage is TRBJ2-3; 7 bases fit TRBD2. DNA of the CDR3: TGTGCCAGCAGTGACTCTGCTAGCGGCACCGTATCGACGCAGTATTTT. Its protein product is CASSDSASGTVSTQYF.